This T cell receptor beta chain was recorded in a study of CD8+ T cells in alopecia areata. Findings of the study overall: The study found higher clonality in lesional than normal scalp, especially in alopecia totalis/universalis.

A word on this clone: Its target is not known.

V lost 2 bases and J lost 4; bases outside the gene matches: 6. The CDR3 loop spans 15 amino acids. Germline-derived CDR1 and CDR2 are GTSNPN and SVGIG (reference sequence). Extraction and reverse transcription of RNA yielded cDNA as the sequencing template. The repertoire was sequenced with immunoSEQ multiplex PCR; TCRdb's copy has only in-frame clones and lacks some. The top ten hold less than 20% of the sample, which has 150,000 to 160,000 clones, around half seen once. V usage is TRBV30 and J usage is TRBJ1-5, with 9 bases aligning to TRBD1. This TCR derives from a human donor with alopecia areata. Sequences were derived from CD8+ T cells sorted from blood, sampled at week 0. Written as DNA, the CDR3 is TGTGCCTGGAGTCCAAACAGGGGGCGGAATCAGCCCCAGCATTTT. Residues: CAWSPNRGRNQPQHF.